A selection of T cell receptor beta chains follows, all from one sample in a study of blood T cell repertoires in COVID-19. The method was immunoSEQ multiplex PCR; TCRdb's version includes in-frame clones alone and lacks a portion of them. The data contain some 100,000 clones, 86% of them singletons. Sequenced sample: peripheral blood. Every receptor here comes from a man over 45 with acute or convalescent COVID-19. Each CDR3 is given with its conserved first and last residue. Fields, in order: V gene, J gene, clone size, D gene, CDR3 DNA, CDR3 protein. D genes are given only for firm matches. A row's size may be missing; if present it is once, few, many or a size class.

TRBV2	TRBJ2-1	-	TRBD2	TGTGCCAGCAGTACTGGGGGGGGGATAGCGGCAGTTGTCTTC	CASSTGGGIAAVVF
TRBV18	TRBJ2-7	-	-	TGTGCCAGCTCACCACTATCGGGGGAGCAGTACTTC	CASSPLSGEQYF
TRBV2	TRBJ2-5	-	TRBD1	TGTGCCAGCGCCCTACAGGGGGCGGGGGAGACCCAGTACTTC	CASALQGAGETQYF
TRBV25-1	TRBJ1-4	-	-	TGTGCCAGCAGTGAATTTAGGGGTACAACTAATGAAAAACTGTTTTTT	CASSEFRGTTNEKLFF
TRBV28	TRBJ2-5	-	-	TGTGCCAGCAGTGGAGGGAGGGGGGAGACCCAGTACTTC	CASSGGRGETQYF
TRBV10-1	TRBJ1-1	-	-	TGCGCCAGCAGCGAACTACAGGGTGAAGCTTTCTTT	CASSELQGEAFF
TRBV5-5	TRBJ1-5	-	-	TGTGCCAGCAGCTTCTCCGGGGGCAATCAGCCCCAGCATTTT	CASSFSGGNQPQHF
TRBV6-5	TRBJ1-1	-	-	TGTGCCAGCAGAAAGAGGGGGGAGGGCACTGAAGCTTTCTTT	CASRKRGEGTEAFF
TRBV7-2	TRBJ2-7	-	-	TGTGCCAGCAGCTTGGCCCGGGGGTCCTACGAGCAGTACTTC	CASSLARGSYEQYF
TRBV5-6	TRBJ2-1	-	TRBD2	TGTGCCAGCAGCTCAACGACTAGCGGGAGGCCCAATGAGCAGTTCTTC	CASSSTTSGRPNEQFF
TRBV27	TRBJ2-7	few	-	TGTGCCAGCGGAACAGGGAACTCCTACGAGCAGTACTTC	CASGTGNSYEQYF